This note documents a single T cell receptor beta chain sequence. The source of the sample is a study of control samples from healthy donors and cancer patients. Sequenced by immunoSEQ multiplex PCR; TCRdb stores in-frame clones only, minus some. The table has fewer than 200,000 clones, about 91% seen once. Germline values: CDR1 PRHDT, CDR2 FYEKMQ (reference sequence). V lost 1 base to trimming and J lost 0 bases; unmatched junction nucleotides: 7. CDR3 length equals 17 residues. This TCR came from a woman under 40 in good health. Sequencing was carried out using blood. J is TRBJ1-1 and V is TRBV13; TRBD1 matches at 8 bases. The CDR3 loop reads CASSLEGQVMMNTEAFF. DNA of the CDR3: TGTGCCAGCAGCTTAGAGGGACAGGTCATGATGAACACTGAAGCTTTCTTT.